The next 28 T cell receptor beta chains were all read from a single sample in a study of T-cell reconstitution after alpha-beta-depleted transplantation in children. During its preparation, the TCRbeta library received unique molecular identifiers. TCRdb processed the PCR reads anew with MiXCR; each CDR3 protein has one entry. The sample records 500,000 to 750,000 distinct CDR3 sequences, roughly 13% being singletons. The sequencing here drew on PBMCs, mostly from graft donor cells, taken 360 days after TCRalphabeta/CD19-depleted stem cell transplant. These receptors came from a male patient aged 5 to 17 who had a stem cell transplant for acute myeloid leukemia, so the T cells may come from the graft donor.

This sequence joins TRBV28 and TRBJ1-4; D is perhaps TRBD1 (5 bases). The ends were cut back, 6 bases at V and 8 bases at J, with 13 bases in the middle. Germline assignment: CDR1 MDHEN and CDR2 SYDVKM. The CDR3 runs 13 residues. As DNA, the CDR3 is TGTGCCAGCAGCGGCAGGGTCTACGAAAAACTGTTTTTT. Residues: CASSGRVYEKLFF.

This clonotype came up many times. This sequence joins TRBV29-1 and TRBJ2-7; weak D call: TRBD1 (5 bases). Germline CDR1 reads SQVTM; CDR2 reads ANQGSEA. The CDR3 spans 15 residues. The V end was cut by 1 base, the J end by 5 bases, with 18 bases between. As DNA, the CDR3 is TGCAGCGTTGAAGTCGGCAGGGCCCCCCAGAACGAGCAGTACTTC. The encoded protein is CSVEVGRAPQNEQYF.

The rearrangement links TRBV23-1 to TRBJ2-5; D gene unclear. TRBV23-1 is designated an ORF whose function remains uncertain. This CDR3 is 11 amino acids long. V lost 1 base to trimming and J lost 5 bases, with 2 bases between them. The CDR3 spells CASSQYETQYF. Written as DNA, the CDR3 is TGCGCCAGCAGTCAATACGAGACCCAGTACTTC.

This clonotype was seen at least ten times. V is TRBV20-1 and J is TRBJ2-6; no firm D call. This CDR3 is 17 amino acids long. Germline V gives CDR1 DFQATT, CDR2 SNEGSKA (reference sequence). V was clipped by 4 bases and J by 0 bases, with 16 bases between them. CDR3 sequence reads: CSATPPQVFSGANVLTF. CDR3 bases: TGCAGTGCTACCCCGCCCCAGGTTTTCTCTGGGGCCAACGTCCTGACTTTC.

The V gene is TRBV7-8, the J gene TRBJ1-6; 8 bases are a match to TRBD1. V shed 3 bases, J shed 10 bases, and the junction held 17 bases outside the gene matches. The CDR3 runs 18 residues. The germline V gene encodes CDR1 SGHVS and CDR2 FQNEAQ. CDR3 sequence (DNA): TGTGCCAGCAGCTTCTACGGACAGGGAAATCCCCTTCGGTCACCCCTCCACTTT. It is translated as CASSFYGQGNPLRSPLHF.

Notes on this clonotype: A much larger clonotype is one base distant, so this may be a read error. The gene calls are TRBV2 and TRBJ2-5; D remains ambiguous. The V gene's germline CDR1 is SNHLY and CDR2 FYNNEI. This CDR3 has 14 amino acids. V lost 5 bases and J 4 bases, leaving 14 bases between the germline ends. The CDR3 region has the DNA TGTGCCAGCAGTAAAGGAAGACCGTCAGAGACCCAGTACTTC. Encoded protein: CASSKGRPSETQYF.

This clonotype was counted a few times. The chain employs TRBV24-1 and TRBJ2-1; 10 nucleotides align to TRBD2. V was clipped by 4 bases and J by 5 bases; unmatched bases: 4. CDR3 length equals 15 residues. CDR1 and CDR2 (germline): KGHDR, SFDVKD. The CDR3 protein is CATSDIGLADNEQFF. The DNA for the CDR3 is TGTGCCACCAGTGACATAGGACTAGCGGACAATGAGCAGTTCTTC.

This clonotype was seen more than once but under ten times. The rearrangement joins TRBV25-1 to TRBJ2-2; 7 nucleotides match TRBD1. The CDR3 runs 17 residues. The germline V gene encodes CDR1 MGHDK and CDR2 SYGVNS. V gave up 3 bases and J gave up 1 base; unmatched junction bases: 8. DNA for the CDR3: TGTGCCAGCAGTGATCAATCCGGGACAGTGAACACCGGGGAGCTGTTTTTT. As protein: CASSDQSGTVNTGELFF. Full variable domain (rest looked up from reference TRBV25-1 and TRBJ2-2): EADIYQTPRYLVIGTGKKITLECSQTMGHDKMYWYQQDPGMELHLIHYSYGVNSTEKGDLSSESTVSRIRTEHFPLTLESARPSHTSQYLCASSDQSGTVNTGELFFGEGSRLTVL.

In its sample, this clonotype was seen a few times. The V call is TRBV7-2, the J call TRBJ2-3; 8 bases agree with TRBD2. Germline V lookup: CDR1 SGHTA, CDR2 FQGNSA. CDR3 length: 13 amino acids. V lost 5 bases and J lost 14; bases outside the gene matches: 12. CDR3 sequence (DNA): TGTGCCAGCAGCCCTAGGACTAGCCGGAGCTGGTATTTT. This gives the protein CASSPRTSRSWYF.

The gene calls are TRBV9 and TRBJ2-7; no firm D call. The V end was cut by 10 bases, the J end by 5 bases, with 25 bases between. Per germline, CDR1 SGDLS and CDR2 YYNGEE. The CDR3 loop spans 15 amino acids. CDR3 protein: CALRRPGSEVHEQYF. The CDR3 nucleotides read TGTGCCTTGAGGCGGCCGGGCTCCGAGGTCCACGAGCAGTACTTC.

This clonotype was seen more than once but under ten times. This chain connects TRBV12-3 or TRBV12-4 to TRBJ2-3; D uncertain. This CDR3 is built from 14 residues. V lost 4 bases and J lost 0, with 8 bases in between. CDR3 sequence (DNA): TGTGCCAGCAGTTCGACCGGAAGCACAGATACGCAGTATTTT. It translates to CASSSTGSTDTQYF.

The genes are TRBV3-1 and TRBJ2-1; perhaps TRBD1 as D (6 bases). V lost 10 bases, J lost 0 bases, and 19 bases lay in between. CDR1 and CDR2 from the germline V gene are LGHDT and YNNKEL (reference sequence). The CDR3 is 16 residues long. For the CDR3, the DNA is TGTGCCATCAGTGAGTCCCTACAGGGCTCCTACAATGAGCAGTTCTTC. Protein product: CAISESLQGSYNEQFF.

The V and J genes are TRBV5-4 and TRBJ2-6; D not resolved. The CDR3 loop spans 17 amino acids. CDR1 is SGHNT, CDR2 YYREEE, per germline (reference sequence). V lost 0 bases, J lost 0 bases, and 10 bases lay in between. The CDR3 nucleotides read TGTGCCAGCAGCTTGGCCTTTAGAGTCTCTGGGGCCAACGTCCTGACTTTC. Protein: CASSLAFRVSGANVLTF.

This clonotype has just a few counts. CDR3 sequence (DNA): TGTGCCAGCAGCAAAGGGGGCCTCCAAGAGACCCAGTACTTC. Its translation is CASSKGGLQETQYF. The chain carries TRBV21-1 and TRBJ2-5; whether TRBD1, the table's D call, matches the DNA was not checked. TRBV21-1 corresponds to a pseudogene. The CDR3 is 14 residues long.

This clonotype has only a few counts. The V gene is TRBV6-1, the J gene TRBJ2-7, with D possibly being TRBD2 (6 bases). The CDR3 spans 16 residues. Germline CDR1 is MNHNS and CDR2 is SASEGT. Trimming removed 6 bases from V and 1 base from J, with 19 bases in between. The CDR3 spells CASSRTLGGISYEQYF. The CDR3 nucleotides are TGTGCCAGCAGCCGGACGTTGGGCGGGATTTCCTACGAGCAGTACTTC.

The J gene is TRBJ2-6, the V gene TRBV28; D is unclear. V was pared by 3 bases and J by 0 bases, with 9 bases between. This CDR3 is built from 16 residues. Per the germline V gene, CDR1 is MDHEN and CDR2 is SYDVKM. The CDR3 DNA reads TGTGCCAGCAGTTTTTTGAGTTTCTCTGGGGCCAACGTCCTGACTTTC. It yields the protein CASSFLSFSGANVLTF.

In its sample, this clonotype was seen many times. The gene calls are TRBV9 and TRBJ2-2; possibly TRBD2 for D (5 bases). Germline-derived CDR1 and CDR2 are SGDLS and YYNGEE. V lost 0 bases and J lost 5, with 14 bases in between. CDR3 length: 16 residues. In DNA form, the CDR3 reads TGTGCCAGCAGCGTAGGTACTAGGAGAGTAACCGGGGAGCTGTTTTTT. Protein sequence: CASSVGTRRVTGELFF.

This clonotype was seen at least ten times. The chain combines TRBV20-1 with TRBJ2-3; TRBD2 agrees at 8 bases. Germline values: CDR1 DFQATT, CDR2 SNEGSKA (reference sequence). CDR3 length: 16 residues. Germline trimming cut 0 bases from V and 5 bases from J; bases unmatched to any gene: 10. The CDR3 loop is CSAREVAGGRRDTQYF. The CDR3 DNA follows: TGCAGTGCTAGAGAGGTGGCGGGAGGAAGGCGAGATACGCAGTATTTT.

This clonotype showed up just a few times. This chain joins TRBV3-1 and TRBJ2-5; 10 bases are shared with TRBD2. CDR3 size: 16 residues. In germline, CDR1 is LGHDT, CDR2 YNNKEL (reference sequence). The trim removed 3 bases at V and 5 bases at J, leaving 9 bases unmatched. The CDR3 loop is CASSHIAGGAAETQYF. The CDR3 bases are TGTGCCAGCAGCCATATAGCGGGAGGTGCGGCGGAGACCCAGTACTTC.

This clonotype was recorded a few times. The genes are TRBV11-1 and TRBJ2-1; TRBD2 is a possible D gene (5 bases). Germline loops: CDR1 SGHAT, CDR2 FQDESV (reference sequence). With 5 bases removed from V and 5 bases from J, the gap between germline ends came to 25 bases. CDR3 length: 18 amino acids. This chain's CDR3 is CASSTPFGRGAENNEQFF. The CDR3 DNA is TGTGCCAGCAGCACGCCCTTTGGACGAGGAGCGGAGAACAATGAGCAGTTCTTC.

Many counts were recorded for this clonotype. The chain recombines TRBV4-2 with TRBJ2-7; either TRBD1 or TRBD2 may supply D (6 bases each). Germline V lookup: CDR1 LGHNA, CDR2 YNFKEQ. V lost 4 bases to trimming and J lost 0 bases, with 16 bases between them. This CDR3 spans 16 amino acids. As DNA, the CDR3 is TGTGCCAGCAGCCCCTACCCCGGGGGCAGCTCCTACGAGCAGTACTTC. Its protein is CASSPYPGGSSYEQYF.

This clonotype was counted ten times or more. In DNA form, the CDR3 reads TGCGCCAGCAGCCCCGACAGGGGCATCGACGAGCAGTACTTC. Encoded protein: CASSPDRGIDEQYF. The chain couples TRBV5-1 to TRBJ2-7, with 8 bases that match TRBD1. J gave up 5 bases and V 4 bases, and 8 bases lay outside the gene matches. This CDR3 is 14 amino acids long. CDR1 is SGHRS, CDR2 YFSETQ, per germline.

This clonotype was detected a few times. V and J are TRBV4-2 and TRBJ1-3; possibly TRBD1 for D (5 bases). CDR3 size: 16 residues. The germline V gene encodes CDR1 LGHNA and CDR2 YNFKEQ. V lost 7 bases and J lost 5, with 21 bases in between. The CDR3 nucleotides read TGTGCCAGCACCCCATCACGGGACCCGGGCCGAAACACCATATATTTT. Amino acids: CASTPSRDPGRNTIYF.

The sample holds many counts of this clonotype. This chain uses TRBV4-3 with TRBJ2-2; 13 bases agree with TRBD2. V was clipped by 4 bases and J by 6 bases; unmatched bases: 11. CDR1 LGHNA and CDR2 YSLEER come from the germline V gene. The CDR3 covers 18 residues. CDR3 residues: CASSRDPGLAGESGELFF. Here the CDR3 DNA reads TGCGCCAGCAGCCGCGATCCCGGACTAGCGGGAGAATCCGGGGAGCTGTTTTTT.

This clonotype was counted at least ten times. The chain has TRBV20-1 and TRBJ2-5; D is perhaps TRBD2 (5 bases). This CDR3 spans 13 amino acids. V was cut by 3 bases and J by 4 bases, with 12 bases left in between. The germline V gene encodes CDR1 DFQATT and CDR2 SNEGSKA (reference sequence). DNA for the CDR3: TGCAGTGCTAGTCGCGTGGAGGCAGAGACCCAGTACTTC. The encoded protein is CSASRVEAETQYF.

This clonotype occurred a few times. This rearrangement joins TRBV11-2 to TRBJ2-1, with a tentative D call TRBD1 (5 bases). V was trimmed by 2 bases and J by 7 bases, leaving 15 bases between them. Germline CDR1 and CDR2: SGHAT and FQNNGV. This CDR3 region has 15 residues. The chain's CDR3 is CASSLTQGSWNEQFF. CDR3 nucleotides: TGTGCCAGCAGCTTAACCCAGGGTTCGTGGAATGAGCAGTTCTTC.

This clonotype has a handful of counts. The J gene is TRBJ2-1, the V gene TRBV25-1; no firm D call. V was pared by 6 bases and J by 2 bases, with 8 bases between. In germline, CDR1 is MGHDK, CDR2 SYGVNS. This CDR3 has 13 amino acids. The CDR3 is CASSADTYNEQFF. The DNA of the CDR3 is TGTGCCAGCAGCGCCGACACCTACAATGAGCAGTTCTTC.

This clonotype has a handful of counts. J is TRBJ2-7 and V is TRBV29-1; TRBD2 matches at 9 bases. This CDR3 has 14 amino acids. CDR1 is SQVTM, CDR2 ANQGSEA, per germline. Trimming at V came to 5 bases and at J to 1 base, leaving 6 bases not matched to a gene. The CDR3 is CSVRLTSGSYEQYF. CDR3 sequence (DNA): TGCAGCGTTAGACTAACTAGCGGGTCCTACGAGCAGTACTTC.